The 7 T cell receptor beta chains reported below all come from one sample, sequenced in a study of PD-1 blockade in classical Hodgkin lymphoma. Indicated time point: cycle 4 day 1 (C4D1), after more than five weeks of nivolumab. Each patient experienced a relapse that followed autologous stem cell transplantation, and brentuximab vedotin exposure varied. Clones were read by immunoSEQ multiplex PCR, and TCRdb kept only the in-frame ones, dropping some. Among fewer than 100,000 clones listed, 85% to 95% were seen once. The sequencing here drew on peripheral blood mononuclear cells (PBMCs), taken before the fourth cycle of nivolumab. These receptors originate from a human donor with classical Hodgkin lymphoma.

CDR3 nucleotides: TGTGCCAGTAGTCCCCGACAGGGAGGGAATTATGGCTACACCTTC. This sequence encodes CASSPRQGGNYGYTF. The chain combines TRBV19 with TRBJ1-2, with 7 bases identical to TRBD1. The ends lost 5 bases at V and 5 bases at J; junction bases unmatched: 11. The CDR3 runs to 15 residues. From germline, CDR1 is LNHDA and CDR2 SQIVND (reference sequence).

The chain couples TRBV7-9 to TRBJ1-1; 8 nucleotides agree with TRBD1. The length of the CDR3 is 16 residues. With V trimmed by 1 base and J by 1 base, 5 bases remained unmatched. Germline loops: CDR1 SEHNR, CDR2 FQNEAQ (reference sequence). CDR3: CASSLEGTGGNTEAFF. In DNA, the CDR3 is TGTGCCAGCAGCTTAGAGGGTACAGGGGGGAACACTGAAGCTTTCTTT.

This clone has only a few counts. The CDR3 region has the DNA TGTGCCTGGAGGCCTGGGACAGGGAAGGCTGAAGCTTTCTTT. It encodes CAWRPGTGKAEAFF. The gene calls are TRBV30 and TRBJ1-1, with 9 positions matching TRBD1. Germline V gives CDR1 GTSNPN, CDR2 SVGIG (reference sequence). The CDR3 totals 14 residues. The junction had 8 bases not matched to a gene; V was cut back by 3 bases and J by 6 bases.

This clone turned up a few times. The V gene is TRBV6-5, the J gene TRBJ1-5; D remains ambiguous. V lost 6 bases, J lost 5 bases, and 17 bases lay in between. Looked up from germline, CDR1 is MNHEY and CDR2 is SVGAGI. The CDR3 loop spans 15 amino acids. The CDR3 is CASRGTGLADQPQHF. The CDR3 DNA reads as TGTGCCAGCAGGGGCACGGGGTTAGCAGATCAGCCCCAGCATTTT.

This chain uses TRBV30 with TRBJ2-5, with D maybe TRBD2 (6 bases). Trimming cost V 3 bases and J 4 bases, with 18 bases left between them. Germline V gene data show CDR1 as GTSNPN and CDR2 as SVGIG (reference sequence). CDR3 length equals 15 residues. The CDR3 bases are TGTGCCTGGAGACGGCCGACTAGGGTGGTAGAGACCCAGTACTTC. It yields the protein CAWRRPTRVVETQYF. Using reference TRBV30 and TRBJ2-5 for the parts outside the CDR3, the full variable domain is SQTIHQWPATLVQPVGSPLSLECTVEGTSNPNLYWYRQAAGRGLQLLFYSVGIGQISSEVPQNLSASRPQDRQFILSSKKLLLSDSGFYLCAWRRPTRVVETQYFGPGTRLLVL.

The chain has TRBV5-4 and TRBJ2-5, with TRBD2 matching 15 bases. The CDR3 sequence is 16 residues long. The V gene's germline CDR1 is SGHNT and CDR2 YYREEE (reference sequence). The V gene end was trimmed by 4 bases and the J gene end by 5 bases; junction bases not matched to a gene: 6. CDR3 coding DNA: TGTGCCAGCAGCCAGGGACTAGCGGGAGGTGGGGAGACCCAGTACTTC. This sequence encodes CASSQGLAGGGETQYF.

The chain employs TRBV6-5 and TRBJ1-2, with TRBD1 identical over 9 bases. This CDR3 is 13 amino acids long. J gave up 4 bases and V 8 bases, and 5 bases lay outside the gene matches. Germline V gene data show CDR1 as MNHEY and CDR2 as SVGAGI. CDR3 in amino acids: CASGQGKSYGYTF. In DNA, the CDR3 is TGTGCCAGCGGACAGGGGAAGAGCTATGGCTACACCTTC.